This T cell receptor beta chain was retrieved from a study of OX40 agonist ivuxolimab in advanced cancers. Only in-frame clones appear in the TCRdb table, and some are missing; sequencing was by immunoSEQ multiplex PCR. The data hold over 80,000 clones, with about nine tenths observed a single time. Trimming removed 6 bases from V and 0 bases from J, with 12 bases in between. Germline V gene lookup returns CDR1 SNHLY and CDR2 FYNNEI. The CDR3 sequence is 15 residues long. J is TRBJ2-1 and V is TRBV2, with D possibly TRBD1 on 6 matching bases. The material sequenced was CD4+ or CD8+ T cells sorted from blood, taken in a trial of the OX40 agonist ivuxolimab. This TCR derives from an adult with an advanced solid tumor such as melanoma, head and neck, liver or kidney cancer. CDR3 bases: TGTGCCAGCAGACGGGACAAAAGCTCCTACAATGAGCAGTTCTTC. It specifies CASRRDKSSYNEQFF.